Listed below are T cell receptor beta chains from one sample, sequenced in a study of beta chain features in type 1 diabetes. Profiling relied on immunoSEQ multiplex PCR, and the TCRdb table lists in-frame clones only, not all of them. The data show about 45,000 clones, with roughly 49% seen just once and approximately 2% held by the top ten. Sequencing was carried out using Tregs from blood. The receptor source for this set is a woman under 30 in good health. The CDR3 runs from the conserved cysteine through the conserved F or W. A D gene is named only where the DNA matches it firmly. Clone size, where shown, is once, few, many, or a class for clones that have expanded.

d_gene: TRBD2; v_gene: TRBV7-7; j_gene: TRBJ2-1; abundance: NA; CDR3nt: TGTGCCAGCAGCCCCGGAGGAGGACTAGCGGCCATGGTCAATGAGCAGTTCTTC; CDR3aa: CASSPGGGLAAMVNEQFF
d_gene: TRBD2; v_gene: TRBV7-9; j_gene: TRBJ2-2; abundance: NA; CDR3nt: TGTGCCAGCAGCCTGGGACTAATTAACACCGGGGAGCTGTTTTTT; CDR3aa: CASSLGLINTGELFF
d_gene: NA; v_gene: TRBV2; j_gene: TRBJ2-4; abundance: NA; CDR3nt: TGTGCCAGCACGCGGGACCCCCGGATAGCCAAAAACATTCAGTACTTC; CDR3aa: CASTRDPRIAKNIQYF
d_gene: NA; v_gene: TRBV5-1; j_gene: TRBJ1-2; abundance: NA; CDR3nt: TGCGCCAGCGGACCCGCTCCCCAGGGGAACTATGGCTACACCTTC; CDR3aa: CASGPAPQGNYGYTF
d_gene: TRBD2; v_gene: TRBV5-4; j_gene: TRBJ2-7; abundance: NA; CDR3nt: TGTGCCAGCAGCTTGTCGGGACTAGCGGGAGAGTACGAGCAGTACTTC; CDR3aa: CASSLSGLAGEYEQYF
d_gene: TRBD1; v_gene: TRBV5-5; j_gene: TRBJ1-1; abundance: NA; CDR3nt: TGTGCCAGCAGCTCAGACAGGGTCAGGACTGAAGCTTTCTTT; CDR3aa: CASSSDRVRTEAFF
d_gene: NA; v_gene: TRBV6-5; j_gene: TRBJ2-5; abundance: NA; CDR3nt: TGTGCCAGCAGTTACATGAGGGTGGGGGGAAAGACCCAGTACTTC; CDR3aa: CASSYMRVGGKTQYF
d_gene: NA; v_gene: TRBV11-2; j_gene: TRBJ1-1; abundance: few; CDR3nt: TGTGCCAGCAGCCCCGGTTGGGGGGTTGTTGAAGCTTTCTTT; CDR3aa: CASSPGWGVVEAFF
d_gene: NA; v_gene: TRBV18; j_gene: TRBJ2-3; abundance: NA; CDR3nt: TGTGCCGGGGCTAGCACAGATACGCAGTATTTT; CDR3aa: CAGASTDTQYF
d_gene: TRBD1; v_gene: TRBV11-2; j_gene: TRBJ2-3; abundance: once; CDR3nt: TGTGCCAGCAGCTTAGCCGGGGACAGACGCACAGATACGCAGTATTTT; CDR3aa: CASSLAGDRRTDTQYF
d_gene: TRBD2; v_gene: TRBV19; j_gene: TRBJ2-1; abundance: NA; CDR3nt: TGTGCCAGTAGTCAGGGACCCGGGAGGGGATGGCACAATGAGCAGTTCTTC; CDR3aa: CASSQGPGRGWHNEQFF
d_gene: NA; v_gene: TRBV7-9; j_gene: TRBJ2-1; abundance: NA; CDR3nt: TGTGCCAGCAGCTTTGGTTTGGGGGCTCATGAGCAGTTCTTC; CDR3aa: CASSFGLGAHEQFF
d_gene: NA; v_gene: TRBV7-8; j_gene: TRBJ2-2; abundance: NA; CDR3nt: TGTGCCAGCAGCCGGCCTCTAGTCCCCGGGGAGCTGTTTTTT; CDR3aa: CASSRPLVPGELFF
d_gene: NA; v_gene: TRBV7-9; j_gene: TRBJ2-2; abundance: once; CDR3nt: TGTGCCAGCAGCCCACTAGCCACCGGGGAGCTGTTTTTT; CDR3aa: CASSPLATGELFF
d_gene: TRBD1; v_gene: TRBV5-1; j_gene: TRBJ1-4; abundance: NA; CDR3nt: TGCGCCAGCAGCTGGGGACAGGCCGGTAATGAAAAACTGTTTTTT; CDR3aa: CASSWGQAGNEKLFF
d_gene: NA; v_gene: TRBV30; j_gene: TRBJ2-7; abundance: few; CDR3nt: TGTGCCTGGAGTGGATCCGGGAGCTACGAGCAGTACTTC; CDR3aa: CAWSGSGSYEQYF
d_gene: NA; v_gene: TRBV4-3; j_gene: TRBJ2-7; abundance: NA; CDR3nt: TGCGCCAGCAGCCGTATCCTCTCCTACGAGCAGTACTTC; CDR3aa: CASSRILSYEQYF
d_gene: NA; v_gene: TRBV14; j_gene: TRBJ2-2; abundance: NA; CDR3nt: TGTGCCAGCAGCCAAGTTCAGGGGCTCGGCACCGGGGAGCTGTTTTTT; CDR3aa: CASSQVQGLGTGELFF
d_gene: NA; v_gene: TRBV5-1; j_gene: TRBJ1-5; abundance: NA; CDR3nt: TGCGCCAGCAGCTTGTCAGGGGCCCCTCAGCCCCAGCATTTT; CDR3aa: CASSLSGAPQPQHF
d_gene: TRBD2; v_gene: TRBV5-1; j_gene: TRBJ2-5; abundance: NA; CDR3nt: TGCGCCAGCAGCCCCAGGCGGGGGGCCCAAGAGACCCAGTACTTC; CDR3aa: CASSPRRGAQETQYF
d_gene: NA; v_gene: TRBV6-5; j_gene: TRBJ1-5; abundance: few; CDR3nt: TGTGCCAGCAGTGCCACAGGGCAGGGAGGGCAGCCCCAGCATTTT; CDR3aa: CASSATGQGGQPQHF
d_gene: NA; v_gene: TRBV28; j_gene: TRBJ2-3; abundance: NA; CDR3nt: TGTGCCAGCAGTTTTGCGGGCAGAATCACAGATACGCAGTATTTT; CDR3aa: CASSFAGRITDTQYF
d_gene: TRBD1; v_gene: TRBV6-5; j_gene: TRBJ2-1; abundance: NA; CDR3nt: TGTGCCAGCAGTCGCGGGACAGGGTTAGGTGAGCAGTTCTTC; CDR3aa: CASSRGTGLGEQFF
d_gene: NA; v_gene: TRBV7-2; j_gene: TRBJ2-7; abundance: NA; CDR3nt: TGTGCCAGCAGCTTAGGTGGGAGATACGAGCAGTACTTC; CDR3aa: CASSLGGRYEQYF
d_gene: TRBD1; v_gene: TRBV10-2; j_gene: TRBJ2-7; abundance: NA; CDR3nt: TGCGCCAGCGTAACAGGGGCCAGCTCCTACGAGCAGTACTTC; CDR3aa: CASVTGASSYEQYF
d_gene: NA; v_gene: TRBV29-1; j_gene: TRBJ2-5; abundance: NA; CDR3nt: TGCAGCGTTGAACCAGGTCAAGAGACCCAGTACTTC; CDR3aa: CSVEPGQETQYF
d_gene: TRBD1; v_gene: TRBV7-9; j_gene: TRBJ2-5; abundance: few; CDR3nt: TGTGCCAGCAGCTCGGGACAGGGTCTAGGAGAGACCCAGTACTTC; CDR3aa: CASSSGQGLGETQYF
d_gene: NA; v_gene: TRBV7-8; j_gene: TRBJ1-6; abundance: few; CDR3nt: TGTGCCAGCAGCTTAGCGCTCAGGGGTAATTCACCCCTCCACTTT; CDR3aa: CASSLALRGNSPLHF
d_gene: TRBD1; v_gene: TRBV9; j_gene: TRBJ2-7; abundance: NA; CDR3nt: TGTGCCAGCAGCCCTAGGGACAGGGGGCCCTACGAGCAGTACTTC; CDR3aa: CASSPRDRGPYEQYF
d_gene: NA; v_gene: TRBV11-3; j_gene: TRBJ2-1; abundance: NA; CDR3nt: TGTGCCAGCAGCTTAGCACGGAGAAGCAATGAGCAGTTCTTC; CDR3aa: CASSLARRSNEQFF
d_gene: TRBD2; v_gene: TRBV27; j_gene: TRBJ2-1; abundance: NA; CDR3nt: TGTGCCAGCACTTCGGGACTAGCGGGAATGGAGCAGTTCTTC; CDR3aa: CASTSGLAGMEQFF
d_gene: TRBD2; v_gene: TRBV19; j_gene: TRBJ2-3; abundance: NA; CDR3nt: TGTGCCAGTAGTATAGCATCTAGCGGGAGGCCTGTTCTCCAGTATTTT; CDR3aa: CASSIASSGRPVLQYF
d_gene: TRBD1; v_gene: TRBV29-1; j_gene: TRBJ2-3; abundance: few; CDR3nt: TGCAGCGTGAACCGGGACAGGGGCACAGATACGCAGTATTTT; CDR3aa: CSVNRDRGTDTQYF
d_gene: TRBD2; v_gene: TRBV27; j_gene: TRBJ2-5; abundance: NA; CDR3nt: TGTGCCAGCAGTTCCTATAGCGGGACTGAGACCCAGTACTTC; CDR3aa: CASSSYSGTETQYF
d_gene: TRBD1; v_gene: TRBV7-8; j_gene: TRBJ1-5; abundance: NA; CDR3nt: TGTGCCAGCAGCCCCTCCGGGACAGGGGACACTGGCAATCAGCCCCAGCATTTT; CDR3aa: CASSPSGTGDTGNQPQHF
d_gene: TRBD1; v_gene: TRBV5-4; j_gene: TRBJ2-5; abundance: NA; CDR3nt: TGTGCCAGCAGCCTAGGGACAGCCTCGCGGGAGACCCAGTACTTC; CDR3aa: CASSLGTASRETQYF
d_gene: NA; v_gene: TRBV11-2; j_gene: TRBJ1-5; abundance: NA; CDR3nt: TGTGCCAGCAGCTTACAGGGCAATCAGCCCCAGCATTTT; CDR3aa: CASSLQGNQPQHF
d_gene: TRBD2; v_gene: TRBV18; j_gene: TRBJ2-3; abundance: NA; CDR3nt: TGTGCCAGCTCACCCCGTAATAGCGGGAGGGCCCCGACAGATACGCAGTATTTT; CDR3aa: CASSPRNSGRAPTDTQYF
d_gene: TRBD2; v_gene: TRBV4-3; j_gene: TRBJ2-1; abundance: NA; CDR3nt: TGCGCCAGCAGCCAAGATCCTCCTAGCGGGGGGGGGAGGTGGGAGCAGTTCTTC; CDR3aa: CASSQDPPSGGGRWEQFF
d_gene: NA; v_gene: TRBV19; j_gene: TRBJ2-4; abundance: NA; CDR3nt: TGTGCCAGTAGTACTTCCTTCAGGGTCCAGAACATTCAGTACTTC; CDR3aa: CASSTSFRVQNIQYF
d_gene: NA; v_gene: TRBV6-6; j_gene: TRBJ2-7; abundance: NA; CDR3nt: TGTGCCAGCAGTTACGGGGCAGGGGTCACCTACGAGCAGTACTTC; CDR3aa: CASSYGAGVTYEQYF
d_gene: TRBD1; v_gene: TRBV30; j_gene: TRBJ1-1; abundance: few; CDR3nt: TGTGCCTGGAGGGAAAAATCGACAGGGCAAACTGAAGCTTTCTTT; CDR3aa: CAWREKSTGQTEAFF